The 30 T cell receptor beta chains given below trace back to one sample, sequenced in a study of identical twins. TCRdb passed the 5' RACE reads through MiXCR, listing each CDR3 protein once. Of more than 200,000 distinct CDR3 sequences listed, approximately 9% are singletons. Specimen: memory (CD45RO+) T cells sorted from blood. These receptors originate from a woman younger than 35 in good health.

The rearrangement uses TRBV29-1 and TRBJ2-3; D is unresolved. The CDR3 totals 12 residues. V was cut by 5 bases and J by 2 bases, with 8 bases left in between. Per germline, CDR1 SQVTM and CDR2 ANQGSEA. CDR3 DNA: TGCAGCGTTACAAGCGCCACAGATACGCAGTATTTT. It specifies CSVTSATDTQYF.

This clonotype was counted a few times. CDR3 loop: CASSSWDRSSYEQYF. The CDR3 DNA is TGTGCCAGCAGCTCGTGGGACAGGAGCTCCTACGAGCAGTACTTC. This sequence joins TRBV11-2 and TRBJ2-7; 8 bases map to TRBD1. Germline V gene sequence: CDR1 SGHAT, CDR2 FQNNGV. There are 15 residues in the CDR3. Losses at the gene ends were 4 bases for V and 0 bases for J; bases not matched to a gene: 5.

This clonotype was observed a few times. The chain uses TRBV7-2 and TRBJ1-1, with 12 bases lining up with TRBD1. Germline values: CDR1 SGHTA, CDR2 FQGNSA. This CDR3 comprises 16 residues. V gave up 5 bases and J gave up 5 bases; unmatched junction bases: 9. This chain's CDR3 is CASSPGTGGAGTEAFF. For the CDR3, the DNA is TGTGCCAGCAGCCCCGGGACAGGGGGCGCTGGGACTGAAGCTTTCTTT.

The chain's CDR3 is CATSRGKGLANNEQFF. CDR3 in DNA: TGTGCCACCAGCAGGGGCAAGGGACTAGCGAATAATGAGCAGTTCTTC. The chain couples TRBV15 to TRBJ2-1; TRBD2 aligns across 10 bases. Trimming at V came to 3 bases and at J to 7 bases, leaving 9 bases not matched to a gene. Germline V CDR1 and CDR2: LNHNV, YYDKDF (reference sequence). The CDR3 length is 16 residues. The complete variable domain, with remaining parts taken from reference TRBV15 and TRBJ2-1, reads DAMVIQNPRYQVTQFGKPVTLSCSQTLNHNVMYWYQQKSSQAPKLLFHYYDKDFNNEADTPDNFQSRRPNTSFCFLDIRSPGLGDTAMYLCATSRGKGLANNEQFFGPGTRLTVL.

This clonotype was detected a few times. V is TRBV7-9 and J is TRBJ1-2; D is unclear. Germline V gene data show CDR1 as SEHNR and CDR2 as FQNEAQ (reference sequence). Trimming stripped 1 base from V and 7 bases from J, with 7 bases between. The CDR3 sequence is 12 residues long. CDR3 DNA: TGTGCCAGCAGCTTAGATCTGCCTGGCTACACCTTC. It specifies CASSLDLPGYTF.

This clonotype was counted a few times. The rearrangement links TRBV10-2 to TRBJ2-1; D remains unclear. The germline CDR1 and CDR2 sequences are WSHSY and SAAADI. V was pared by 6 bases and J by 7 bases, with 13 bases between. The CDR3 extends over 13 amino acids. The CDR3 DNA is TGCGCCAGCAGGAGTGATTGGGGAAATGAGCAGTTCTTC. This gives the protein CASRSDWGNEQFF.

The CDR3 bases are TGTGCCAGCAGTGTGGAGGACACTGCCTACGAGCAGTACTTC. The encoded protein is CASSVEDTAYEQYF. The chain recombines TRBV25-1 with TRBJ2-7; D may match TRBD1 or TRBD2 (5 bases each). V dropped 4 bases and J dropped 2 bases, with 12 bases sitting between them. CDR1 and CDR2 (germline): MGHDK, SYGVNS. The CDR3 spans 14 residues.

There are a few counts of this clonotype. J is TRBJ2-7 and V is TRBV5-5; unclear D gene. CDR3 size: 13 residues. CDR1 is SGHKS, CDR2 YYEKEE, per germline (reference sequence). The V and J ends lost 4 bases and 3 bases respectively, with 11 bases between them. The CDR3 coding sequence is TGTGCCAGCAGCCCCCGACTGAGCTACGAGCAGTACTTC. Translation: CASSPRLSYEQYF.

The V and J genes are TRBV5-4 and TRBJ2-1; D call uncertain. V was pared by 0 bases and J by 1 base, with 5 bases between. This CDR3 region has 14 residues. CDR1 is SGHNT, CDR2 YYREEE, per germline (reference sequence). CDR3 coding DNA: TGTGCCAGCAGCTTGGAGGTTTCCTACAATGAGCAGTTCTTC. The encoded protein is CASSLEVSYNEQFF.

The chain uses TRBV7-2 and TRBJ1-1; 7 bases are shared with TRBD1. CDR3 length equals 12 residues. J gave up 11 bases and V 6 bases, and 9 bases lay outside the gene matches. Looked up from germline, CDR1 is SGHTA and CDR2 is FQGNSA. CDR3: CASRRQGLAAFF. CDR3 DNA sequence: TGTGCCAGCAGGCGACAGGGTCTGGCTGCTTTCTTT.

This clonotype was counted ten times or more. In DNA, the CDR3 is TGCAGTGCCAGACTAGCGGGAAGTCCGGATACGCAGTATTTT. The encoded protein is CSARLAGSPDTQYF. The rearrangement joins TRBV20-1 to TRBJ2-3, with 11 bases aligning to TRBD2. Unmatched junction bases numbered 8, after V lost 6 bases and J lost 6 bases. Germline V gives CDR1 DFQATT, CDR2 SNEGSKA (reference sequence). The CDR3 extends over 14 amino acids.

This clonotype has at least ten counts. The V gene is TRBV6-5, the J gene TRBJ1-2; D gene uncertain. V lost 4 bases, J lost 6 bases, and 15 bases lay in between. Germline CDR1 MNHEY, CDR2 SVGAGI. The CDR3 is made up of 14 amino acids. The CDR3 DNA sequence: TGTGCCAGCAGTTCGGGTTTGTGGTACGATGGCTACACCTTC. Residues: CASSSGLWYDGYTF.

This chain links TRBV20-1 with TRBJ1-5; TRBD1 might be the D (5 bases). The CDR3 loop spans 14 amino acids. The V end lost 7 bases, the J end lost 0 bases, and 13 bases lay between the germline ends. CDR1 and CDR2 (germline): DFQATT, SNEGSKA (reference sequence). The CDR3 sequence is CSGWTGHSNQPQHF. The DNA of the CDR3 is TGCAGTGGATGGACGGGGCATAGCAATCAGCCCCAGCATTTT.

The chain has TRBV7-9 and TRBJ2-3; D not certain. V gave up 5 bases and J gave up 1 base, with 10 bases separating them. The germline V gene has CDR1 SEHNR and CDR2 FQNEAQ (reference sequence). CDR3 length equals 14 residues. CDR3 loop: CASSIGYGTDTQYF. The CDR3 DNA sequence: TGTGCCAGCAGCATCGGGTACGGCACAGATACGCAGTATTTT.

This clonotype was observed many times. The CDR3 coding sequence is TGTGCCAGCAGTTTGCGGGGCAATCAGCCCCAGCATTTT. Amino acid sequence: CASSLRGNQPQHF. The rearrangement joins TRBV12-3 or TRBV12-4 to TRBJ1-5; no firm D call. V lost 3 bases, J lost 2 bases, and 5 bases lay in between. The CDR3 has 13 residues.

The sample holds a few counts of this clonotype. The chain employs TRBV2 and TRBJ1-2; maybe TRBD1 (5 bases). The germline CDR1 and CDR2 sequences are SNHLY and FYNNEI. Trimming left V 1 base short and J 9 bases short, with 12 bases between. The CDR3 sequence is 13 residues long. The CDR3 spells CASSEGDGDRYTF. CDR3 nucleotide sequence: TGTGCCAGCAGTGAAGGGGACGGAGATCGCTACACCTTC.

The chain is built from TRBV3-1 and TRBJ2-7; 9 bases map to TRBD2. Losses at the gene ends were 1 base for V and 4 bases for J; bases not matched to a gene: 5. This CDR3 comprises 15 residues. Germline CDR1 and CDR2: LGHDT and YNNKEL (reference sequence). For the CDR3, the DNA is TGTGCCAGCAGCCAAGTTGCGGGAGGGCCTTACGAGCAGTACTTC. It codes for CASSQVAGGPYEQYF.

This clonotype was counted ten times or more. The rearrangement links TRBV27 to TRBJ2-2; a possible D gene is TRBD2 (5 bases). There are 12 residues in the CDR3. CDR1 is MNHEY and CDR2 is SMNVEV in the germline V gene (reference sequence). The ends were cut back, 6 bases at V and 7 bases at J, with 9 bases in the middle. CDR3 loop: CASRRERGELFF. The CDR3 nucleotides read TGTGCCAGCAGGAGGGAGCGCGGGGAGCTGTTTTTT.

This clonotype was observed many times. CDR3 protein: CASSILDPAGARNEQFF. The CDR3 DNA reads as TGCGCCAGCAGCATACTCGACCCCGCGGGGGCGAGGAATGAGCAGTTCTTC. This chain joins TRBV5-1 and TRBJ2-1; tentatively, D is TRBD2 (7 bases). This CDR3 has 17 amino acids. The V end lost 4 bases, the J end lost 7 bases, and 24 bases lay between the germline ends. In germline, CDR1 is SGHRS, CDR2 YFSETQ.

In regard to this clonotype: A clone one base away is much larger, so this may be a read error. V and J are TRBV15 and TRBJ2-5; 7 bases line up with TRBD1. The germline gives CDR1 LNHNV, CDR2 YYDKDF (reference sequence). CDR3 length: 14 amino acids. The CDR3: CATSTRGGPETQHF. In DNA, the CDR3 is TGTGCCACCAGCACGAGAGGGGGCCCGGAGACCCAGCACTTC.

This clonotype has just a few counts. The rearrangement uses TRBV5-1 and TRBJ2-7; TRBD1 agrees at 7 bases. The V and J ends lost 3 bases and 1 base, in that order; junction bases with no gene match: 4. Germline V CDR1 and CDR2: SGHRS, YFSETQ. The CDR3 is 14 amino acids. This CDR3 reads CASSSGGMSYEQYF. CDR3 bases: TGCGCCAGCAGCTCAGGGGGTATGTCCTACGAGCAGTACTTC.

This clonotype was seen repeatedly, ten times or more. The V call is TRBV9, the J call TRBJ2-1; 14 bases align to TRBD2. J gave up 10 bases and V 4 bases, and 7 bases lay outside the gene matches. Germline assignment: CDR1 SGDLS and CDR2 YYNGEE. The CDR3 is made up of 15 amino acids. CDR3 sequence (DNA): TGTGCCAGCAGCCCGGGACTAGCGGGAGTTGGGGAGCAGTTCTTC. Its translation: CASSPGLAGVGEQFF. Looking up the rest from reference TRBV9 and TRBJ2-1 gives the full variable domain: DSGVTQTPKHLITATGQRVTLRCSPRSGDLSVYWYQQSLDQGLQFLIQYYNGEERAKGNILERFSAQQFPDLHSELNLSSLELGDSALYFCASSPGLAGVGEQFFGPGTRLTVL.

This clonotype appeared many times. Here the CDR3 reads CASSNAADTQYF. The CDR3 coding sequence is TGTGCCAGCAGTAACGCCGCAGATACGCAGTATTTT. The rearrangement uses TRBV12-3 or TRBV12-4 and TRBJ2-3; D ambiguous. The CDR3 contains 12 residues. V dropped 5 bases and J dropped 4 bases, with 7 bases sitting between them.

This clonotype was found a few times. This chain joins TRBV7-2 and TRBJ2-3, with TRBD2 matching over 8 bases. In germline, CDR1 is SGHTA, CDR2 FQGNSA. The junction had 7 bases not matched to a gene; V was cut back by 3 bases and J by 5 bases. The CDR3 is 15 amino acids. CDR3 residues: CASSFAGLGGDTQYF. The CDR3 DNA reads TGTGCCAGCAGCTTCGCGGGACTAGGAGGAGATACGCAGTATTTT. The full variable domain, its missing parts supplied by reference TRBV7-2 and TRBJ2-3, is GAGVSQSPSNKVTEKGKDVELRCDPISGHTALYWYRQSLGQGLEFLIYFQGNSAPDKSGLPSDRFSAERTGGSVSTLTIQRTQQEDSAVYLCASSFAGLGGDTQYFGPGTRLTVL.

This clonotype was detected only a few times. The genes are TRBV10-3 and TRBJ1-5; D may be TRBD1 (6 bases). Germline-derived CDR1 and CDR2 are ENHRY and SYGVKD. V dropped 6 bases and J dropped 4 bases, with 10 bases sitting between them. The CDR3 is made up of 13 amino acids. CDR3 nucleotides: TGTGCCATCAGCCGGACAGAAAATCAGCCCCAGCATTTT. Translation: CAISRTENQPQHF.

The chain uses TRBV10-2 and TRBJ2-1; 10 bases are shared with TRBD1. Germline loops: CDR1 WSHSY, CDR2 SAAADI. After removal of 2 bases from V and 5 bases from J, the junction contained 6 bases not matched to a gene. The CDR3 loop spans 16 amino acids. The CDR3, as DNA: TGCGCCAGCAGTGAGGGGGACAGGGGAGGGGACAATGAGCAGTTCTTC. This codes for CASSEGDRGGDNEQFF.

The gene calls are TRBV9 and TRBJ2-6; 11 positions match TRBD1. V lost 1 base and J lost 4; bases outside the gene matches: 13. This CDR3 has 20 amino acids. Germline V lookup: CDR1 SGDLS, CDR2 YYNGEE. CDR3 in amino acids: CASSVRSTGTGGSGANVLTF. The CDR3 coding sequence is TGTGCCAGCAGCGTACGTTCTACCGGGACAGGGGGGTCAGGGGCCAACGTCCTGACTTTC.

The CDR3 coding sequence is TGTGCCAGCAGCGGTACCCGGACTAGTATGTTTCATGAGCAGTTCTTC. Its translation: CASSGTRTSMFHEQFF. The V and J genes are TRBV3-1 and TRBJ2-1; 7 bases line up with TRBD2. Trimming removed 5 bases from V and 8 bases from J; junction bases left unmatched: 15. CDR1 is LGHDT, CDR2 YNNKEL, per germline (reference sequence). This CDR3 is 16 amino acids long.

This clonotype came up a few times. One end of the junction is discordant with germline, which a read error may explain. The V call is TRBV9, the J call TRBJ2-7, with 8 bases aligning to TRBD2. CDR1 is SGDLS and CDR2 is YYNGEE in the germline V gene. The CDR3 has 14 amino acids. The CDR3 sequence: CASSSSGSSFEQYF. CDR3 coding DNA: TGTGCCAGCAGCTCAAGCGGGAGTTCCTTCGAGCAGTACTTC.

This clonotype occurred once. This chain uses TRBV5-5 with TRBJ2-5; D might be TRBD1 (7 bases). Trimming left V 4 bases short and J 5 bases short, with 24 bases between. The CDR3 has 17 amino acids. Per germline, CDR1 SGHKS and CDR2 YYEKEE (reference sequence). The CDR3 spells CASSPSQGGAIRETQYF. CDR3 bases: TGTGCCAGCAGCCCTAGCCAGGGGGGCGCTATTAGGGAGACCCAGTACTTC.